These 25 T cell receptor beta chains were all obtained from the same sample, sequenced in a study of cytomegalovirus exposure and HLA in healthy donors. Vbeta (60) and Jbeta (13) primers were used in the PCR. Using immunoSEQ multiplex PCR, the repertoire was profiled, and TCRdb retains in-frame clones only, with some absent. The sample lists under 200,000 clones; less than 80% were seen once. Source material: PBMCs. These receptors came from a woman aged 40 to 50 in good health and CMV-seronegative.

This clone turned up a few times. This rearrangement joins TRBV19 to TRBJ2-1, with D possibly being TRBD2 (5 bases). The CDR3 has 15 residues. Germline assignment: CDR1 LNHDA and CDR2 SQIVND (reference sequence). Trimming removed 9 bases at V and 0 bases at J, with 15 bases between. CDR3 in amino acids: CASSRAARSYNEQFF. CDR3 DNA: TGTGCCAGCTCGCGAGCGGCACGCTCCTACAATGAGCAGTTCTTC.

V and J are TRBV9 and TRBJ1-1; TRBD1 is a possible D gene (6 bases). The germline gives CDR1 SGDLS, CDR2 YYNGEE. The CDR3 contains 15 residues. Trimming pared 0 bases from V and 7 bases from J, leaving 16 bases between. The CDR3, as DNA: TGTGCCAGCAGCGTAGTCTTTACCCCAGGGGTTGAAGCTTTCTTT. Translating gives CASSVVFTPGVEAFF. The full variable domain, rest sourced from reference TRBV9 and TRBJ1-1, is DSGVTQTPKHLITATGQRVTLRCSPRSGDLSVYWYQQSLDQGLQFLIQYYNGEERAKGNILERFSAQQFPDLHSELNLSSLELGDSALYFCASSVVFTPGVEAFFGQGTRLTVV.

The table lists this clone with a few counts. This chain connects TRBV2 to TRBJ1-4; TRBD1 is a possible D gene (5 bases). Trimming stripped 9 bases from V and 7 bases from J, with 15 bases between. Germline assignment: CDR1 SNHLY and CDR2 FYNNEI. There are 13 residues in the CDR3. DNA for the CDR3: TGTGCCAGTCGAGGAGGGAGGGGTGAAAAACTGTTTTTT. It encodes CASRGGRGEKLFF. Using reference TRBV2 and TRBJ1-4 for the parts outside the CDR3, the full variable domain is EPEVTQTPSHQVTQMGQEVILRCVPISNHLYFYWYRQILGQKVEFLVSFYNNEISEKSEIFDDQFSVERPDGSNFTLKIRSTKLEDSAMYFCASRGGRGEKLFFGSGTQLSVL.

The chain has TRBV5-1 and TRBJ2-1; weak D call: TRBD1 (5 bases). Germline lookup yields CDR1 SGHRS and CDR2 YFSETQ. This CDR3 contains 14 residues. Trimming shortened V by 2 bases and J by 1 base, and 7 bases separated the two germline ends. CDR3 residues: CASSLTGSYNEQFF. DNA for the CDR3: TGCGCCAGCAGCTTAACAGGATCCTACAATGAGCAGTTCTTC. The full variable domain, rest sourced from reference TRBV5-1 and TRBJ2-1, is KAGVTQTPRYLIKTRGQQVTLSCSPISGHRSVSWYQQTPGQGLQFLFEYFSETQRNKGNFPGRFSGRQFSNSRSEMNVSTLELGDSALYLCASSLTGSYNEQFFGPGTRLTVL.

The chain recombines TRBV14 with TRBJ2-2; D call uncertain. The CDR3 length is 14 residues. Germline V gene lookup returns CDR1 SGHDN and CDR2 FVKESK. Trimming removed 0 bases from V and 4 bases from J, with 6 bases in between. CDR3 bases: TGTGCCAGCAGCCAAGATCCCAGCACCGGGGAGCTGTTTTTT. Residues: CASSQDPSTGELFF.

The CDR3 DNA is TGTGCCAGCAGCTTAGATGGCGGGGCAACTAATGAAAAACTGTTTTTT. It translates to CASSLDGGATNEKLFF. The chain combines TRBV11-3 with TRBJ1-4; D is ambiguous. Per germline, CDR1 SGHNT and CDR2 YENEEA. The V and J ends lost 0 bases and 0 bases respectively, with 8 bases between them. This CDR3 comprises 16 residues.

CDR3: CASGTGTGTYEQYF. CDR3 sequence (DNA): TGCGCCAGTGGAACCGGGACAGGGACCTACGAGCAGTACTTC. The chain combines TRBV5-1 with TRBJ2-7; TRBD1 matches at 9 bases. Germline CDR1 SGHRS, CDR2 YFSETQ. The CDR3 runs to 14 residues. After removal of 8 bases from V and 2 bases from J, the junction contained 8 bases not matched to a gene.

This chain connects TRBV15 to TRBJ2-6; no clear D gene. Per the germline V gene, CDR1 is LNHNV and CDR2 is YYDKDF (reference sequence). The length of the CDR3 is 18 residues. Trimming pared 0 bases from V and 0 bases from J, leaving 12 bases between. This CDR3 reads CATSRDLPGSSGANVLTF. Written as DNA, the CDR3 is TGTGCCACCAGCAGAGATCTGCCAGGAAGCTCTGGGGCCAACGTCCTGACTTTC.

This clone was seen more than once but under ten times. This rearrangement joins TRBV6-5 to TRBJ1-5, with 8 positions matching TRBD1. This CDR3 is 15 amino acids long. Looked up from germline, CDR1 is MNHEY and CDR2 is SVGAGI. Unmatched junction bases numbered 3, after V lost 4 bases and J lost 1 base. The CDR3 protein is CASSSTGGSNQPQHF. In nucleotides, the CDR3 is TGTGCCAGCAGTTCCACAGGGGGAAGCAATCAGCCCCAGCATTTT.

In its sample, this clone was seen once. The chain carries TRBV7-3 and TRBJ2-5; weak D call: TRBD1 (7 bases). Trimming cost V 8 bases and J 1 base, with 11 bases left between them. The V gene's germline CDR1 is SGHTA and CDR2 FQGTGA. There are 13 residues in the CDR3. The CDR3 spells CASGGTVQETQYF. The CDR3 DNA reads TGTGCCAGCGGAGGGACAGTCCAAGAGACCCAGTACTTC.

This clone was recorded only once. The chain has TRBV6-6 and TRBJ2-7, with D hard to call. CDR1 and CDR2 from the germline V gene are MNHNY and SVGAGI (reference sequence). V was cut by 2 bases and J by 6 bases, with 5 bases left in between. The CDR3 runs to 11 residues. CDR3 sequence (DNA): TGTGCCAGCAGTTACGGCCCCGAGCAGTACTTC. This codes for CASSYGPEQYF.

This chain joins TRBV5-1 and TRBJ2-1; the match to TRBD1 covers 8 bases. Looked up from germline, CDR1 is SGHRS and CDR2 is YFSETQ. CDR3 size: 17 residues. J lost 0 bases, V lost 0 bases, and 5 bases had no gene match. The CDR3, as DNA: TGCGCCAGCAGCTTGGCTGGGACAGGAAGCTCCTACAATGAGCAGTTCTTC. Its translation is CASSLAGTGSSYNEQFF. The full variable domain, rest sourced from reference TRBV5-1 and TRBJ2-1, is KAGVTQTPRYLIKTRGQQVTLSCSPISGHRSVSWYQQTPGQGLQFLFEYFSETQRNKGNFPGRFSGRQFSNSRSEMNVSTLELGDSALYLCASSLAGTGSSYNEQFFGPGTRLTVL.

The table lists this clone with a few counts. The chain links TRBV7-9 to TRBJ2-7; 8 bases match TRBD2. The V gene's germline CDR1 is SEHNR and CDR2 FQNEAQ (reference sequence). V gave up 5 bases and J gave up 1 base; unmatched junction bases: 7. The CDR3 has 15 residues. This CDR3 reads CASSPRGGESYEQYF. The CDR3 bases are TGTGCCAGCAGCCCCCGGGGGGGGGAGTCCTACGAGCAGTACTTC.

The V gene is TRBV11-2, the J gene TRBJ2-7; D unclear. Germline V gene data show CDR1 as SGHAT and CDR2 as FQNNGV. The CDR3 extends over 15 amino acids. Trimming removed 4 bases from V and 0 bases from J, with 13 bases in between. CDR3 in amino acids: CASSSPRLSSYEQYF. CDR3 DNA sequence: TGTGCCAGCAGCTCTCCACGACTCTCCTCCTACGAGCAGTACTTC.

This chain connects TRBV6-1 to TRBJ1-6, with D maybe TRBD1 (6 bases). The CDR3 contains 14 residues. Trimming took off 6 bases at V and 9 bases at J, with 15 bases between the two ends. Germline CDR1 is MNHNS and CDR2 is SASEGT. The CDR3 reads CASRNWGLGSPLHF. The CDR3, as DNA: TGTGCCAGCAGGAATTGGGGGCTCGGTTCACCCCTCCACTTT.

The V and J genes are TRBV7-2 and TRBJ2-3; 7 bases fit TRBD1. Germline V gene lookup returns CDR1 SGHTA and CDR2 FQGNSA. Unmatched junction bases numbered 3, after V lost 4 bases and J lost 2 bases. The CDR3 is made up of 14 amino acids. CDR3 DNA: TGTGCCAGCAGCTGGGACAGCCACACAGATACGCAGTATTTT. It yields the protein CASSWDSHTDTQYF.

The V call is TRBV5-4, the J call TRBJ2-5; TRBD1 matches at 7 bases. Germline trimming cut 0 bases from V and 3 bases from J; bases unmatched to any gene: 2. The CDR3 totals 14 residues. Germline loops: CDR1 SGHNT, CDR2 YYREEE (reference sequence). CDR3 sequence reads: CASSLATGEETQYF. The CDR3 bases are TGTGCCAGCAGCTTGGCTACAGGGGAAGAGACCCAGTACTTC.

The chain has TRBV5-6 and TRBJ1-1, with 7 bases fitting TRBD1. Germline trimming cut 4 bases from V and 2 bases from J; bases unmatched to any gene: 17. The V gene's germline CDR1 is SGHDT and CDR2 YYEEEE. The CDR3 contains 18 residues. CDR3 nucleotides: TGTGCCAGCAGCCAAAAATCGGGACAGCTCCACTTCAACACTGAAGCTTTCTTT. Translation: CASSQKSGQLHFNTEAFF. Based on the CDR3 plus reference TRBV5-6 and TRBJ1-1, the full variable domain is DAGVTQSPTHLIKTRGQQVTLRCSPKSGHDTVSWYQQALGQGPQFIFQYYEEEERQRGNFPDRFSGHQFPNYSSELNVNALLLGDSALYLCASSQKSGQLHFNTEAFFGQGTRLTVV.

The V call is TRBV30, the J call TRBJ1-2; possibly TRBD1 for D (6 bases). Per the germline V gene, CDR1 is GTSNPN and CDR2 is SVGIG (reference sequence). The germline V and J ends were trimmed by 4 bases and 4 bases, with 16 bases remaining between them. The CDR3 is 14 residues long. CDR3 nucleotide sequence: TGTGCCTGGACGATTGGCGGGGGGGCCTATGGCTACACCTTC. Protein product: CAWTIGGGAYGYTF.

The chain's CDR3 is CASSQVFAGNTIYF. The CDR3, as DNA: TGCGCCAGCAGCCAAGTCTTTGCTGGAAACACCATATATTTT. V gene TRBV4-1 combines with J gene TRBJ1-3; D unclear. V lost 1 base to trimming and J lost 2 bases, with 6 bases between them. Germline CDR1 reads MGHRA; CDR2 reads YSYEKL. This CDR3 contains 14 residues.

The V call is TRBV30, the J call TRBJ2-7, with D perhaps matching TRBD1 (5 bases). Germline CDR1 GTSNPN, CDR2 SVGIG (reference sequence). The CDR3 is made up of 13 amino acids. The V and J ends lost 0 bases and 1 base respectively, with 7 bases between them. DNA of the CDR3: TGTGCCTGGAGTGTAGGGGCTTCCTACGAGCAGTACTTC. It encodes CAWSVGASYEQYF.

The chain links TRBV5-8 to TRBJ1-1; D ambiguous. Germline V gene data show CDR1 as SGHTS and CDR2 as YDEGEE. The CDR3 spans 13 residues. Trimming cost V 2 bases and J 4 bases, with 9 bases left between them. The DNA of the CDR3 is TGTGCCAGCAGCTTCGGGGTATCCACTGAAGCTTTCTTT. Protein sequence: CASSFGVSTEAFF.

The chain joins TRBV28 to TRBJ2-7, with D unresolved. The V end lost 5 bases, the J end lost 3 bases, and 5 bases lay between the germline ends. This CDR3 has 11 residues. From germline, CDR1 is MDHEN and CDR2 SYDVKM. The CDR3 nucleotides read TGTGCCAGCAGTCCCCACTACGAGCAGTACTTC. Encoded protein: CASSPHYEQYF.

CDR3 sequence reads: CASSSPQGRETQYF. CDR3 DNA: TGTGCCAGCAGTTCCCCGCAGGGGAGAGAGACCCAGTACTTC. The V and J genes are TRBV28 and TRBJ2-5; perhaps TRBD1 as D (6 bases). The germline CDR1 and CDR2 sequences are MDHEN and SYDVKM. The V end lost 4 bases, the J end lost 4 bases, and 13 bases lay between the germline ends. The CDR3 sequence is 14 residues long.

This clone occurred once. The genes are TRBV7-8 and TRBJ2-1; 10 positions agree with TRBD2. This CDR3 is built from 17 residues. V was pared by 0 bases and J by 5 bases, with 7 bases of the junction left unmatched. Germline CDR1 is SGHVS and CDR2 is FQNEAQ. In nucleotides, the CDR3 is TGTGCCAGCAGCTTAGCCCAGCTAGCGGGAGTTGACAATGAGCAGTTCTTC. Its protein is CASSLAQLAGVDNEQFF.